Listed below are T cell receptor beta chains from one sample, sequenced in a study of spatial heterogeneity in lung cancer. TCRdb re-called the 5' RACE reads with MiXCR, one entry per CDR3 protein. The sample comprises roughly 3,500 distinct CDR3 sequences, 35% of which are singletons, and under 15% rests with the top ten. Sequencing was performed on lung tumor tissue, taken at surgery. The source is a female donor with early-stage non-small cell lung cancer. Each CDR3 is given with its conserved first and last residue. The order of the fields is D gene, V gene, J gene, clone size, CDR3 DNA, CDR3 protein. D genes are given only for firm matches. Expanded clones are given a class, and other clones once, few, many or no size at all.

d_call: -
v_call: TRBV9
j_call: TRBJ2-3
clone_size: once
cdr3_nt: TGTGCCAGCACCCTCGGGGGGCCCGGAGATACGCAGTATTTT
cdr3_aa: CASTLGGPGDTQYF

d_call: -
v_call: TRBV5-4
j_call: TRBJ2-1
clone_size: -
cdr3_nt: TGTGCCAGCAGCGTCGTGGGGAACCACAATGAGCAGTTCTTC
cdr3_aa: CASSVVGNHNEQFF

d_call: TRBD1
v_call: TRBV12-3/TRBV12-4
j_call: TRBJ2-6
clone_size: few
cdr3_nt: TGTGCCAGCACGGACAGGGCCCCTGGGGCCAACGTCCTGACTTTC
cdr3_aa: CASTDRAPGANVLTF

d_call: -
v_call: TRBV27
j_call: TRBJ2-5
clone_size: few
cdr3_nt: TGTGCCAGCAGTTTGAGTACAGCGACCGGGACCCAGTACTTC
cdr3_aa: CASSLSTATGTQYF

d_call: TRBD1
v_call: TRBV6-6
j_call: TRBJ2-3
clone_size: few
cdr3_nt: TGTGCCAGCAGCGGACAGGGTAGCACAGATACGCAGTATTTT
cdr3_aa: CASSGQGSTDTQYF

d_call: -
v_call: TRBV10-2
j_call: TRBJ2-3
clone_size: once
cdr3_nt: TGCGCCAGCAGTGAGTCGTGGGCCGGAAACGAGTATTTT
cdr3_aa: CASSESWAGNEYF

d_call: TRBD1
v_call: TRBV29-1
j_call: TRBJ2-5
clone_size: -
cdr3_nt: TGCAGCGTACGACAGGGGACGGTTCAAGAGACCCAGTACTTC
cdr3_aa: CSVRQGTVQETQYF

d_call: -
v_call: TRBV6-5
j_call: TRBJ2-7
clone_size: hyperexpanded
cdr3_nt: TGTGCCAGCAGTTACTCGAAGGGGTCCGAGCAGTACTTC
cdr3_aa: CASSYSKGSEQYF

d_call: -
v_call: TRBV7-9
j_call: TRBJ2-7
clone_size: -
cdr3_nt: TGTGCCAGCAGCGCATATCTGGGACCGAACTCCTACGAGCAGTACTTC
cdr3_aa: CASSAYLGPNSYEQYF

d_call: TRBD1
v_call: TRBV7-2
j_call: TRBJ2-3
clone_size: -
cdr3_nt: TGTGCCAGCAGCCCCAGGGGGACCACAGATACGCAGTATTTT
cdr3_aa: CASSPRGTTDTQYF

d_call: TRBD1
v_call: TRBV4-1
j_call: TRBJ2-7
clone_size: -
cdr3_nt: TGCGCCAGCAGCCATAGGGGGACAGGCCTCCCCGAGCAGTACTTC
cdr3_aa: CASSHRGTGLPEQYF

d_call: -
v_call: TRBV5-1
j_call: TRBJ2-1
clone_size: few
cdr3_nt: TGCGCCAGCAGCTTGGCGGTCGGGCAGAGCTCCTACAATGAGCAGTTCTTC
cdr3_aa: CASSLAVGQSSYNEQFF

d_call: -
v_call: TRBV3-1
j_call: TRBJ1-1
clone_size: few
cdr3_nt: TGTGCCAGCAGCCCCCAGGGAGAGGGGGTCACTGAAGCTTTCTTT
cdr3_aa: CASSPQGEGVTEAFF

d_call: TRBD2
v_call: TRBV28
j_call: TRBJ2-3
clone_size: large
cdr3_nt: TGTGCCAGCAGTCCCCTCGCCGGGACTAGCGGGAGTTGGGTGTATTTT
cdr3_aa: CASSPLAGTSGSWVYF

d_call: TRBD2
v_call: TRBV28
j_call: TRBJ2-5
clone_size: -
cdr3_nt: TGTGCCAGCAGCCTACCAAGACTAGCACAAGAGACCCAGTACTTC
cdr3_aa: CASSLPRLAQETQYF

d_call: TRBD2
v_call: TRBV7-2
j_call: TRBJ2-7
clone_size: few
cdr3_nt: TGTGCCAGCAGCTTAGGGATAGCGGGGTACGAGCAGTACTTC
cdr3_aa: CASSLGIAGYEQYF